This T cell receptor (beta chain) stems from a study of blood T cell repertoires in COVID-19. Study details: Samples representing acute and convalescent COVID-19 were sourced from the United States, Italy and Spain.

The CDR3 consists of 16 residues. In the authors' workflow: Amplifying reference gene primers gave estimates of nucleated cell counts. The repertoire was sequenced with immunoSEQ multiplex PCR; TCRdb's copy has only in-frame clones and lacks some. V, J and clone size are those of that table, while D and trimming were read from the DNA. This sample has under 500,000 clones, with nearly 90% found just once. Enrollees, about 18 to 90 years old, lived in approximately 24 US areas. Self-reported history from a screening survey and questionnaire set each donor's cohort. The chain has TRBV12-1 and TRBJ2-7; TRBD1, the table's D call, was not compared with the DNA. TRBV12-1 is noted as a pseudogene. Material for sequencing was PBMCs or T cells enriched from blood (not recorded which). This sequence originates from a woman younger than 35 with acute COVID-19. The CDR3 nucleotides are TGTGCCAGCAGCGGAACCGGGACACTTAGCTCCTACGAGCAGTACTTC. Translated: CASSGTGTLSSYEQYF.